Shown below are 25 T cell receptor beta chains from a single sample sequenced in a study of cytomegalovirus exposure and HLA in healthy donors. In the PCR, 60 Vbeta and 13 Jbeta primers were used. TCRdb's table, derived via immunoSEQ multiplex PCR, lists solely in-frame clones and lacks some. The sample carries 150,000 to 250,000 clones, around 78% recorded once. Input material: PBMCs. These receptor sequences come from a man aged 30 to 45 in good health and CMV-seronegative.

The chain employs TRBV5-1 and TRBJ2-3, with D maybe TRBD2 (6 bases). V was cut by 1 base and J by 0 bases, with 9 bases left in between. The CDR3 has 15 amino acids. Germline V lookup: CDR1 SGHRS, CDR2 YFSETQ. The CDR3 DNA reads as TGCGCCAGCAGCTTGTTGGGGACTAGCACAGATACGCAGTATTTT. Amino acids: CASSLLGTSTDTQYF.

The chain combines TRBV18 with TRBJ2-5; D might be TRBD1 (5 bases). The DNA end is more similar to TRBJ2-7, so the J call may be wrong. The CDR3 is 14 residues long. The germline CDR1 and CDR2 sequences are KGHSH and LQKENI. In DNA form, the CDR3 reads TGTGCCAGCTCACCCGGCAGGACAACCTACGAGCAGTACTTC. Translated, it gives CASSPGRTTYEQYF.

The CDR3 nucleotides are TGTGCCAGCAGTCCGACGACAGGGAAGATTTCCTACACCTTC. Protein sequence: CASSPTTGKISYTF. The V gene is TRBV28, the J gene TRBJ1-2; 7 nucleotides line up with TRBD1. Per germline, CDR1 MDHEN and CDR2 SYDVKM. The CDR3 contains 14 residues. J gave up 10 bases and V 5 bases, and 13 bases lay outside the gene matches.

This sequence joins TRBV5-1 and TRBJ1-2, with 9 positions matching TRBD1. J was trimmed by 3 bases and V by 4 bases; bases with no gene match: 4. Per the germline V gene, CDR1 is SGHRS and CDR2 is YFSETQ. The CDR3 totals 14 residues. In DNA, the CDR3 is TGCGCCAGCAGCACAAGGACAGGGGACTATGGCTACACCTTC. Protein: CASSTRTGDYGYTF.

The chain is built from TRBV29-1 and TRBJ1-2; TRBD1 might be the D (5 bases). V was cut by 4 bases and J by 1 base, with 7 bases left in between. Germline V gene data show CDR1 as SQVTM and CDR2 as ANQGSEA. The CDR3 has 12 residues. The CDR3 bases are TGCAGCGTTGGACAGAGTAACTATGGCTACACCTTC. It is translated as CSVGQSNYGYTF.

This clone was observed a handful of times. This sequence joins TRBV6-1 and TRBJ1-2; unclear D gene. The ends were cut back, 6 bases at V and 5 bases at J, with 13 bases in the middle. Germline CDR1 MNHNS, CDR2 SASEGT. The CDR3 consists of 13 residues. CDR3 protein: CASSPTSPYGYTF. The CDR3 DNA reads TGTGCCAGCAGCCCGACTAGTCCGTATGGCTACACCTTC.

This sequence joins TRBV7-9 and TRBJ2-1, with D uncertain. The germline V and J ends were trimmed by 5 bases and 7 bases, with 18 bases remaining between them. Germline V gene lookup returns CDR1 SEHNR and CDR2 FQNEAQ (reference sequence). The CDR3 has 15 residues. The CDR3 spells CASSRALVGLNEQFF. CDR3 bases: TGTGCCAGCAGCCGAGCGCTAGTGGGTTTGAATGAGCAGTTCTTC.

For this clone: In this CDR3 the conserved last residue, phenylalanine or tryptophan, is missing, so a read error is likely. The DNA is left out, because the CDR3 cannot be placed on it with certainty; the CDR3 is given as TCRdb lists it. The genes are TRBV4-1 and TRBJ1-4. The CDR3 length equals 9 residues, ends included. Germline V lookup: CDR1 MGHRA, CDR2 YSYEKL. CDR3: CASSQERVL.

The chain uses TRBV5-5 and TRBJ1-4; D remains unclear. Between the trimmed V and J ends, which lost 0 bases and 7 bases, there was a span of 28 bases. The CDR3 is 20 amino acids. From germline, CDR1 is SGHKS and CDR2 YYEKEE (reference sequence). CDR3 sequence reads: CASSLGSSGPSVVPIEKLFF. The CDR3 DNA is TGTGCCAGCAGCTTGGGGTCGTCAGGTCCTTCCGTAGTCCCTATTGAAAAACTGTTTTTT. The whole variable domain, remainder taken from reference TRBV5-5 and TRBJ1-4, is DAGVTQSPTHLIKTRGQQVTLRCSPISGHKSVSWYQQVLGQGPQFIFQYYEKEERGRGNFPDRFSARQFPNYSSELNVNALLLGDSALYLCASSLGSSGPSVVPIEKLFFGSGTQLSVL.

This clone was seen only a few times. The chain employs TRBV7-9 and TRBJ2-3; TRBD1 matches 10 bases. Unmatched junction bases numbered 1, after V lost 5 bases and J lost 2 bases. The V gene's germline CDR1 is SEHNR and CDR2 FQNEAQ (reference sequence). This CDR3 spans 14 amino acids. The CDR3 loop is CASSGTGDTDTQYF. CDR3 in DNA: TGTGCCAGCAGCGGGACAGGGGACACAGATACGCAGTATTTT. The variable domain in full, completed from reference TRBV7-9 and TRBJ2-3, reads DTGVSQNPRHKITKRGQNVTFRCDPISEHNRLYWYRQTLGQGPEFLTYFQNEAQLEKSRLLSDRFSAERPKGSFSTLEIQRTEQGDSAMYLCASSGTGDTDTQYFGPGTRLTVL.

This chain uses TRBV18 with TRBJ1-6, with 7 bases that match TRBD1. After removal of 6 bases from V and 11 bases from J, the junction contained 13 bases not matched to a gene. Germline-derived CDR1 and CDR2 are KGHSH and LQKENI. CDR3 length: 15 residues. The DNA of the CDR3 is TGTGCCAGCTCTCCCGAGGGGACAGCCAATCCACCCCTCCACTTT. Its protein is CASSPEGTANPPLHF.

This chain connects TRBV9 to TRBJ2-7; the match to TRBD1 covers 7 bases. There are 14 residues in the CDR3. The germline gives CDR1 SGDLS, CDR2 YYNGEE. The ends lost 3 bases at V and 2 bases at J; junction bases unmatched: 5. The CDR3 is CASSATGTAYEQYF. CDR3 DNA sequence: TGTGCCAGCAGCGCAACCGGGACAGCCTACGAGCAGTACTTC. The full variable domain, with the rest looked up from reference TRBV9 and TRBJ2-7, is DSGVTQTPKHLITATGQRVTLRCSPRSGDLSVYWYQQSLDQGLQFLIQYYNGEERAKGNILERFSAQQFPDLHSELNLSSLELGDSALYFCASSATGTAYEQYFGPGTRLTVT.

The chain employs TRBV6-4 and TRBJ2-1; 11 bases line up with TRBD2. Germline CDR1 reads MRHNA; CDR2 reads SNTAGT. The V segment lost 6 bases and the J segment 5 bases; nucleotides outside the gene matches: 3. This CDR3 has 14 amino acids. Here the CDR3 reads CASSLAGGHNEQFF. The CDR3 nucleotides are TGTGCCAGCAGCCTAGCGGGAGGCCACAATGAGCAGTTCTTC.

The V call is TRBV7-9, the J call TRBJ1-5; possibly TRBD1 for D (5 bases). This CDR3 is 13 amino acids long. V was cut by 5 bases and J by 6 bases, with 11 bases left in between. From germline, CDR1 is SEHNR and CDR2 FQNEAQ (reference sequence). The CDR3 reads CASSPSGGQPQHF. The DNA for the CDR3 is TGTGCCAGCAGCCCATCGGGGGGTCAGCCCCAGCATTTT. Drawing the rest from reference TRBV7-9 and TRBJ1-5, the complete variable domain is DTGVSQNPRHKITKRGQNVTFRCDPISEHNRLYWYRQTLGQGPEFLTYFQNEAQLEKSRLLSDRFSAERPKGSFSTLEIQRTEQGDSAMYLCASSPSGGQPQHFGDGTRLSIL.

A single count supports this clone. The V call is TRBV6-1, the J call TRBJ2-3, with D tentatively TRBD1 (6 bases). CDR1 is MNHNS and CDR2 is SASEGT in the germline V gene. The CDR3 covers 14 residues. V lost 5 bases to trimming and J lost 3 bases, with 12 bases between them. CDR3 sequence reads: CASSRTELTDTQYF. CDR3 DNA: TGTGCCAGCAGTAGGACAGAATTAACAGATACGCAGTATTTT.

The chain combines TRBV10-2 with TRBJ2-7; 10 positions match TRBD2. There are 14 residues in the CDR3. Trimming cost V 3 bases and J 6 bases; bases outside gene matches: 5. CDR1 is WSHSY, CDR2 SAAADI, per germline. The CDR3 spells CASSELAGRGEQYF. The CDR3 DNA reads TGCGCCAGCAGTGAACTAGCGGGGAGGGGCGAGCAGTACTTC.

The V gene is TRBV6-5, the J gene TRBJ1-1; possibly TRBD1 for D (5 bases). Per germline, CDR1 MNHEY and CDR2 SVGAGI. Trimming left V 5 bases short and J 7 bases short, with 11 bases between. CDR3 length equals 12 residues. This chain's CDR3 is CASSQNRIEAFF. The CDR3 DNA is TGTGCCAGCAGTCAGAACAGGATTGAAGCTTTCTTT.

The V call is TRBV5-1, the J call TRBJ2-1, with D possibly being TRBD2 (5 bases). Germline V gene data show CDR1 as SGHRS and CDR2 as YFSETQ. The CDR3 has 15 amino acids. Trimming cost V 6 bases and J 0 bases, with 13 bases left between them. CDR3: CASTVAFPSYNEQFF. DNA of the CDR3: TGCGCCAGCACAGTAGCGTTTCCCTCCTACAATGAGCAGTTCTTC. The complete variable domain, with remaining parts taken from reference TRBV5-1 and TRBJ2-1, reads KAGVTQTPRYLIKTRGQQVTLSCSPISGHRSVSWYQQTPGQGLQFLFEYFSETQRNKGNFPGRFSGRQFSNSRSEMNVSTLELGDSALYLCASTVAFPSYNEQFFGPGTRLTVL.

The J gene is TRBJ1-5, the V gene TRBV2, with 12 bases identical to TRBD1. This CDR3 comprises 15 residues. V trimming: 7 bases; J trimming: 7 bases; junction bases outside the gene matches: 8. Germline loops: CDR1 SNHLY, CDR2 FYNNEI. The CDR3: CASNNPGQGAQPQHF. In DNA, the CDR3 is TGTGCCAGCAACAACCCGGGACAGGGGGCACAGCCCCAGCATTTT.

This clone was seen a handful of times. The V call is TRBV28, the J call TRBJ2-7; the match to TRBD1 covers 8 bases. Per the germline V gene, CDR1 is MDHEN and CDR2 is SYDVKM. This CDR3 comprises 13 residues. V shed 8 bases and J 5 bases; nucleotides not matched to a gene: 8. CDR3 DNA: TGTGCCAGCGTTATGAAGGACAGGGACGAGCAGTACTTC. Protein: CASVMKDRDEQYF.

This clone was detected a few times. The chain employs TRBV28 and TRBJ2-1; D possibly corresponds to TRBD2 (5 bases). Trimming pared 4 bases from V and 3 bases from J, leaving 13 bases between. This CDR3 has 15 amino acids. Germline-derived CDR1 and CDR2 are MDHEN and SYDVKM. The CDR3 DNA reads TGTGCCAGCAGTTCGGTCGGGGAGATCTACAATGAGCAGTTCTTC. Amino acid sequence: CASSSVGEIYNEQFF.

The V call is TRBV4-1, the J call TRBJ1-3; 7 nucleotides line up with TRBD1. Germline V gene sequence: CDR1 MGHRA, CDR2 YSYEKL. V lost 4 bases, J lost 4 bases, and 1 base stayed unmatched. This CDR3 has 13 amino acids. The CDR3 loop is CASSPGQGNTIYF. The CDR3 DNA sequence: TGCGCCAGCAGCCCGGGACAGGGAAACACCATATATTTT.

This clone appeared once. DNA of the CDR3: TGTGCCAGCAGTTACCCGACTAGCGGGAATACCGGGGAGCTGTTTTTT. Amino acid sequence: CASSYPTSGNTGELFF. V gene TRBV6-6 combines with J gene TRBJ2-2, with 11 bases aligning to TRBD2. J gave up 5 bases and V 2 bases, and 4 bases lay outside the gene matches. Germline V CDR1 and CDR2: MNHNY, SVGAGI (reference sequence). This CDR3 is built from 16 residues.

The chain recombines TRBV6-6 with TRBJ2-2, with 8 positions matching TRBD2. CDR3 length: 15 amino acids. Germline V gene sequence: CDR1 MNHNY, CDR2 SVGAGI (reference sequence). Trimming at V came to 2 bases and at J to 6 bases, leaving 5 bases not matched to a gene. The CDR3 DNA reads as TGTGCCAGCAGTTACCAGCGGGAGAGGGCCGGGGAGCTGTTTTTT. It encodes CASSYQRERAGELFF.

CDR3 coding DNA: TGCGCCAGCAGTCAATCGTTAGGGGAGCGGGAGGAGGACACCGGGGAGCTGTTTTTT. This codes for CASSQSLGEREEDTGELFF. V and J are TRBV23-1 and TRBJ2-2, with TRBD2 matching over 9 bases. TRBV23-1 is an ORF, with its function uncertain. V was clipped by 0 bases and J by 3 bases; unmatched bases: 11. This CDR3 has 19 residues.